The entry that follows covers one TCR beta chain sequence. What it binds is unknown. This sample stems from a study of OX40 agonist ivuxolimab in advanced cancers. The overall study: Patients were treated with ivuxolimab, an agonistic anti-OX40 (CD134) antibody. Every patient in dose escalation had hepatocellular carcinoma, melanoma, renal cell or head and neck cancer. Findings and limits, study-wide: Averaged across samples, CD8+ T cells carried more expanded clones than CD4+ did.

The ends lost 8 bases at V and 0 bases at J; junction bases unmatched: 13. This CDR3 comprises 17 residues. The germline V gene encodes CDR1 SNHLY and CDR2 FYNNEI. Autoimmune disease history or systemic immunosuppression meant exclusion. The method was immunoSEQ multiplex PCR; TCRdb's version includes in-frame clones alone and lacks a portion of them. The data hold approximately 59,000 clones, with approximately 78% observed a single time. This chain uses TRBV2 with TRBJ1-3; 7 bases are shared with TRBD1. This TCR came from an adult with an advanced solid tumor such as melanoma, head and neck, liver or kidney cancer. The sequenced sample was CD4+ or CD8+ T cells sorted from blood, obtained in a trial of the OX40 agonist ivuxolimab. CDR3 loop: CASAYRDSANSGNTIYF. CDR3 DNA sequence: TGTGCCAGCGCTTACAGGGACAGCGCGAACTCTGGAAACACCATATATTTT. Full variable domain (missing parts from reference TRBV2 and TRBJ1-3): EPEVTQTPSHQVTQMGQEVILRCVPISNHLYFYWYRQILGQKVEFLVSFYNNEISEKSEIFDDQFSVERPDGSNFTLKIRSTKLEDSAMYFCASAYRDSANSGNTIYFGEGSWLTVV.